This is a list of T cell receptor beta chains from one sample in a study of blood T cells in healthy people across ages. From the 5' RACE reads, TCRdb called clonotypes with MiXCR, one entry per CDR3 protein. The table shows about 1.4 million distinct CDR3 sequences, with approximately 59% occurring only once. Sequencing was done on a sample of blood. All receptors derive from a man younger than 35 in good health. CDR3s include the opening cysteine and the closing phenylalanine or tryptophan. Fields, in order: V gene, J gene, D gene, clone size, CDR3 protein, CDR3 DNA. A D gene is named only where the DNA matches it firmly. Clone size is stated in some rows and not others, as once, few, many or a class when expanded.

>TRBV27|TRBJ2-2|NA|NA
CASSPLTRPDTGELFF
TGTGCCAGCAGTCCACTGACTAGACCGGACACCGGGGAGCTGTTTTTT
>TRBV2|TRBJ2-3|NA|NA
CASSVDRGGEDTQYF
TGTGCCAGCAGTGTCGACAGGGGAGGGGAAGATACGCAGTATTTT
>TRBV7-9|TRBJ2-7|TRBD1|NA
CASSRTWDRKILYEQYF
TGTGCCAGCAGCAGAACATGGGACAGAAAAATCCTGTACGAGCAGTACTTC
>TRBV10-3|TRBJ2-1|TRBD2|NA
CAISESTSGDNEQFF
TGTGCCATCAGTGAGTCGACTAGCGGGGACAATGAGCAGTTCTTC
>TRBV7-2|TRBJ2-2|NA|NA
CASRSSSGAPNTGELFF
TGTGCCAGCAGGTCCTCGTCGGGGGCCCCGAACACCGGGGAGCTGTTTTTT
>TRBV20-1|TRBJ2-5|TRBD1|NA
CSARPTGQETQYF
TGCAGTGCTAGACCGACAGGGCAAGAGACCCAGTACTTC
>TRBV5-1|TRBJ2-1|NA|NA
CASRISDYNEQFF
TGCGCCAGCAGGATTTCCGACTACAATGAGCAGTTCTTC
>TRBV27|TRBJ2-7|NA|many
CASSLRQTYEQYF
TGTGCCAGCAGTTTACGACAGACCTACGAGCAGTACTTC
>TRBV20-1|TRBJ2-4|NA|many
CSAALGAAKNIQYF
TGCAGTGCTGCCCTGGGGGCGGCCAAAAACATTCAGTACTTC
>TRBV20-1|TRBJ1-2|NA|NA
CSARDQEGWAHGYTF
TGCAGTGCTAGAGATCAAGAGGGATGGGCACATGGCTACACCTTC
>TRBV2|TRBJ2-1|TRBD2|once
CASSGLSGGADEQFF
TGTGCCAGCTCCGGACTAAGCGGGGGGGCCGATGAGCAGTTCTTC
>TRBV11-3|TRBJ2-3|NA|few
CASSSPGLSQDTQYF
TGTGCCAGCAGTTCCCCGGGACTTAGCCAAGATACGCAGTATTTT
>TRBV5-1|TRBJ1-1|NA|NA
CASSLRGTLNTEAFF
TGCGCCAGCAGCTTGAGGGGTACCTTGAACACTGAAGCTTTCTTT
>TRBV7-9|TRBJ1-1|NA|NA
CASSRAYTEAFF
TGTGCCAGCAGCCGGGCCTACACTGAAGCTTTCTTT
>TRBV7-2|TRBJ1-2|NA|few
CASSLREGSNGYTF
TGTGCCAGCAGCTTACGGGAGGGTAGCAATGGCTACACCTTC
>TRBV29-1|TRBJ2-5|TRBD1|NA
CSVATPDRAQETQYF
TGCAGCGTTGCGACCCCAGACAGGGCACAAGAGACCCAGTACTTC